This T cell receptor (beta chain) was observed in a study of shared clonotypes between healthy human individuals. Profiling relied on immunoSEQ multiplex PCR, and the TCRdb table lists in-frame clones only, not all of them. The sample contains over a million clones, over 95% of which appear only once. The germline V gene encodes CDR1 MNHNS and CDR2 SASEGT. This CDR3 spans 15 amino acids. The V gene end was trimmed by 2 bases and the J gene end by 4 bases; junction bases not matched to a gene: 5. A word on this clone: The target antigen is unknown.

Findings and limits, study-wide: Rarefaction demonstrated incomplete sorted-subset sequencing despite large depth. Naive subsets typically showed greater estimated richness than memory subsets.

CD4+ cells yielded CD45RA+ naive and CD45RA-negative memory subsets. This chain joins TRBV6-1 and TRBJ2-3, with 8 nucleotides matching TRBD2. The receptor was isolated from a man under 40 in good health. Sequencing input: naive CD4+ T cells sorted from blood. Subset denoted: CD45RA+ positively selected. CDR3 coding DNA: TGTGCCAGCAGTGAACTATCGGGAGGGCCAGATACGCAGTATTTT. Its translation is CASSELSGGPDTQYF.